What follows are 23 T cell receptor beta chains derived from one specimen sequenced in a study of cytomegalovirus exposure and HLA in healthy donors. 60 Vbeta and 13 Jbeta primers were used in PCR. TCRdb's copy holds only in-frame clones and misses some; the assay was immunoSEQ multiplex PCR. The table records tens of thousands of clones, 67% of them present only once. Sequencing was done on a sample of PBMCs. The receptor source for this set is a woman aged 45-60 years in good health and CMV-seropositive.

The CDR3 protein is CASSQKRGGHEQYV. In DNA, the CDR3 is TGTGCCAGCAGTCAGAAGCGGGGGGGCCACGAGCAGTACGTC. The rearrangement joins TRBV6-1 to TRBJ2-7; 10 bases match TRBD2. The CDR3 loop spans 14 amino acids. CDR1 and CDR2 (germline): MNHNS, SASEGT. J gave up 5 bases and V 5 bases, and 6 bases lay outside the gene matches.

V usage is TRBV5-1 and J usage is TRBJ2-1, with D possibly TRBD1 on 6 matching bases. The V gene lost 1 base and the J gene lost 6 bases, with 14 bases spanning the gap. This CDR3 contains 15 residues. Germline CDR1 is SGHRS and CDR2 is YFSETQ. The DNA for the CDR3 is TGCGCCAGCAGCTTGTACCGGGACAATCGCAATGAGCAGTTCTTC. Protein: CASSLYRDNRNEQFF.

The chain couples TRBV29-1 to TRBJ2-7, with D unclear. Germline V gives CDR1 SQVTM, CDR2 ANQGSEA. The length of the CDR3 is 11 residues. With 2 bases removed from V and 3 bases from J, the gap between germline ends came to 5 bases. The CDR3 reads CSVESGYEQYF. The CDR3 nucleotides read TGCAGCGTTGAATCGGGCTACGAGCAGTACTTC.

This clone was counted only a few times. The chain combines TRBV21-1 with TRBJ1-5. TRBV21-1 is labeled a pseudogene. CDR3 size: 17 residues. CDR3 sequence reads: CASSFHPAGTPEGPQHF. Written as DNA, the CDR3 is TGTGCCAGCAGCTTTCACCCCGCCGGGACTCCCGAAGGGCCCCAGCATTTT.

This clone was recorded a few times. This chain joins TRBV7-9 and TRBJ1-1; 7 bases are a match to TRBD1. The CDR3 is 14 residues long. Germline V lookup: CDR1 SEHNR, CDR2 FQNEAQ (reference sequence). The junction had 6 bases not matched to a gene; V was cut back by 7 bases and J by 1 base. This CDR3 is CASNDRDGNTEAFF. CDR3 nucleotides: TGTGCCAGCAACGACAGGGATGGGAACACTGAAGCTTTCTTT.

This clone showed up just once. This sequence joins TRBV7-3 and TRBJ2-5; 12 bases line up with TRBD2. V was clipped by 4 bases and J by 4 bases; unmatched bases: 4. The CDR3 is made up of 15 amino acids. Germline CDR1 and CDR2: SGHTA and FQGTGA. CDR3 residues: CASSSTSGGGETQYF. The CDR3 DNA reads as TGTGCCAGCAGCTCGACTAGCGGGGGTGGAGAGACCCAGTACTTC.

CDR3 nucleotides: TGTGCCAGCTCACTCGTTCAGGGGGCCACCCTACTGAACACTGAAGCTTTCTTT. Protein: CASSLVQGATLLNTEAFF. The chain carries TRBV18 and TRBJ1-1; 8 bases are a match to TRBD1. Germline V gives CDR1 KGHSH, CDR2 LQKENI. With V trimmed by 4 bases and J by 0 bases, 13 bases remained unmatched. CDR3 length: 18 residues.

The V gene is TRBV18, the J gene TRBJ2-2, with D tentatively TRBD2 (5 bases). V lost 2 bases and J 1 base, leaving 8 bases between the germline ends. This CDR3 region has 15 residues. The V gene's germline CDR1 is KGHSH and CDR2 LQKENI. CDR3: CASSPYSGNTGELFF. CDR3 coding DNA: TGTGCCAGCTCACCATACAGCGGGAACACCGGGGAGCTGTTTTTT. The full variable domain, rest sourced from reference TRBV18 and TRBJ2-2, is NAGVMQNPRHLVRRRGQEARLRCSPMKGHSHVYWYRQLPEEGLKFMVYLQKENIIDESGMPKERFSAEFPKEGPSILRIQQVVRGDSAAYFCASSPYSGNTGELFFGEGSRLTVL.

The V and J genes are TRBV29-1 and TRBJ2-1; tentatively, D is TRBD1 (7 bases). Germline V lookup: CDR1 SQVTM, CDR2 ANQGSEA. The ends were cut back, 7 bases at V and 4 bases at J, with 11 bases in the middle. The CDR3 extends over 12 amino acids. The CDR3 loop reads CSGGTEYNEQFF. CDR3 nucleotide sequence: TGCAGCGGCGGGACAGAGTACAATGAGCAGTTCTTC.

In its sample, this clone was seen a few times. The CDR3 loop reads CASSFDTGLNQPQHF. The DNA of the CDR3 is TGCGCCAGCAGCTTCGACACAGGGTTGAATCAGCCCCAGCATTTT. The V call is TRBV5-1, the J call TRBJ1-5, with D possibly matching TRBD1 (6 bases). Germline loops: CDR1 SGHRS, CDR2 YFSETQ. The CDR3 is 15 amino acids. Trimming took 2 bases from V and 4 from J, leaving 13 bases between them.

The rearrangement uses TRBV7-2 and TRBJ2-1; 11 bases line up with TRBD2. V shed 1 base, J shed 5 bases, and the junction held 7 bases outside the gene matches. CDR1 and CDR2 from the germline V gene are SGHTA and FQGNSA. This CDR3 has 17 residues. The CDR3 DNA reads TGTGCCAGCAGCTTAGTACTAGCGGGGGCCCCCGACAATGAGCAGTTCTTC. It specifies CASSLVLAGAPDNEQFF.

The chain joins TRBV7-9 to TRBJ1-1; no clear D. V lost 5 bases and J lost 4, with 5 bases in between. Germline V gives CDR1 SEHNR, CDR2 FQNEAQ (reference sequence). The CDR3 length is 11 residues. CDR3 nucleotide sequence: TGTGCCAGCAGCCCCCTCACTGAAGCTTTCTTT. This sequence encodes CASSPLTEAFF.

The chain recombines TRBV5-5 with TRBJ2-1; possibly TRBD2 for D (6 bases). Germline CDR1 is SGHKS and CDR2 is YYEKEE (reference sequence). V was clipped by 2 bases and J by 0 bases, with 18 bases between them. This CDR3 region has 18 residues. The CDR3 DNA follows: TGTGCCAGCAGCTTAGGGCCCACGGGGGTTAGCTCCTACAATGAGCAGTTCTTC. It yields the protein CASSLGPTGVSSYNEQFF.

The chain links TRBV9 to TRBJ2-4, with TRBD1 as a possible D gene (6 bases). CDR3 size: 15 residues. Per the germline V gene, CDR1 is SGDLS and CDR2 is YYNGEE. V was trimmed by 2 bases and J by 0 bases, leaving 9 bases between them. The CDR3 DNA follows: TGTGCCAGCAGCGTCGGACAGACAGCCAAAAACATTCAGTACTTC. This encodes CASSVGQTAKNIQYF.

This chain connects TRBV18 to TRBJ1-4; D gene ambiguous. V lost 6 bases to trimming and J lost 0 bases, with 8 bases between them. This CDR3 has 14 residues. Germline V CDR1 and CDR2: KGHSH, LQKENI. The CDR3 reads CASSPGSTNEKLFF. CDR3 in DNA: TGTGCCAGCTCGCCGGGTTCAACTAATGAAAAACTGTTTTTT.

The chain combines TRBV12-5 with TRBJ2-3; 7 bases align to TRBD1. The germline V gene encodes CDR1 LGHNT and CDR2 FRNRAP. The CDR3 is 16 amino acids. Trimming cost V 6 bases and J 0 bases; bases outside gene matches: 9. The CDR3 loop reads CASGRLRDSSTDTQYF. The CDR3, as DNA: TGTGCTAGTGGCCGGCTCCGGGACAGCAGCACAGATACGCAGTATTTT.

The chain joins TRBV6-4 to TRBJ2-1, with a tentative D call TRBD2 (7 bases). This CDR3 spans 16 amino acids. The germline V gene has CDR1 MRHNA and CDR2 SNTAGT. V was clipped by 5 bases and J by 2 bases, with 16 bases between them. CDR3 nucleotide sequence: TGTGCCAGCAGTCCCGTGGGGGGGGCGACCTACAATGAGCAGTTCTTC. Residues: CASSPVGGATYNEQFF.

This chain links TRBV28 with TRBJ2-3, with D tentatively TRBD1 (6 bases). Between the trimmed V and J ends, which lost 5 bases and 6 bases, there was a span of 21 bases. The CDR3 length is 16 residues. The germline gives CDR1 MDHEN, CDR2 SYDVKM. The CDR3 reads CASSAKVRSQGDTQYF. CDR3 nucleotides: TGTGCCAGCAGTGCTAAGGTGCGTTCCCAGGGGGATACGCAGTATTTT. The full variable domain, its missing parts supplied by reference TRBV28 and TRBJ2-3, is DVKVTQSSRYLVKRTGEKVFLECVQDMDHENMFWYRQDPGLGLRLIYFSYDVKMKEKGDIPEGYSVSREKKERFSLILESASTNQTSMYLCASSAKVRSQGDTQYFGPGTRLTVL.

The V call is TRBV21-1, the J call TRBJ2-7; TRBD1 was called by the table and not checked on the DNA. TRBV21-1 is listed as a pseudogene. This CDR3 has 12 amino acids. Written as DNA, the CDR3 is TGTGCCAGCAGCCGGGACAGGGACGAGCAGTACGTC. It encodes CASSRDRDEQYV.

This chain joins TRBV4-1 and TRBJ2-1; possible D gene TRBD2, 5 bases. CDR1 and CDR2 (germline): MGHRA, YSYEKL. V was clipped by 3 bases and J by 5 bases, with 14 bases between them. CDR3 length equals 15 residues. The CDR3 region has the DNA TGCGCCAGCAGCCAGTACCCGGAGGTTAACAATGAGCAGTTCTTC. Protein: CASSQYPEVNNEQFF.

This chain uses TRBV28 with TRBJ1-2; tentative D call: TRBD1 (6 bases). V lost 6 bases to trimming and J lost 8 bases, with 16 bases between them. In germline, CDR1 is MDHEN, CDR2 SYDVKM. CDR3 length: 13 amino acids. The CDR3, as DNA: TGTGCCAGCAGAAAAGGGGGAGATGGAGGCTACACCTTC. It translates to CASRKGGDGGYTF.

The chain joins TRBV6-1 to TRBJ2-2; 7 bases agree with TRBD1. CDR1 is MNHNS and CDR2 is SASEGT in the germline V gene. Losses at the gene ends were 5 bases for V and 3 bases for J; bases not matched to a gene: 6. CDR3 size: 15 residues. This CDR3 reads CASSKGQKDTGELFF. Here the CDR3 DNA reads TGTGCCAGCAGTAAGGGACAGAAAGACACCGGGGAGCTGTTTTTT.

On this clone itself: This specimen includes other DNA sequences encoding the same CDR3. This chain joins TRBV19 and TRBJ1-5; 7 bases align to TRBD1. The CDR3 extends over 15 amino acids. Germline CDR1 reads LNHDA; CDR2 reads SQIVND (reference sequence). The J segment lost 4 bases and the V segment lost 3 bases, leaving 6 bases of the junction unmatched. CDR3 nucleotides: TGTGCCAGTAGTATGTGGGACAGCCATAATCAGCCCCAGCATTTT. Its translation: CASSMWDSHNQPQHF.